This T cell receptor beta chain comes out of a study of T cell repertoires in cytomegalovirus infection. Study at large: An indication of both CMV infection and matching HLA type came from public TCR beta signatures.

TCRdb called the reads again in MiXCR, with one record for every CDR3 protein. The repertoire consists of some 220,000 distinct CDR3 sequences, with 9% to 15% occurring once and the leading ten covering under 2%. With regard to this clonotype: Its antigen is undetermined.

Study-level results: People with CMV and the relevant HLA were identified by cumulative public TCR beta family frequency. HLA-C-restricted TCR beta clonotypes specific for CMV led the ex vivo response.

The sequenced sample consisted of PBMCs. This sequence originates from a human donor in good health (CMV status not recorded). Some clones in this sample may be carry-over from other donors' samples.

In DNA, the CDR3 is TGTGCCAGCAGCTTGACAGGGGGGAATTTTAACTATGGCTACACCTTC. Its translation: CASSLTGGNFNYGYTF. The chain employs TRBV7-2 and TRBJ1-2, with TRBD1 matching over 9 bases. Unmatched junction bases numbered 6, after V lost 3 bases and J lost 1 base. CDR1 and CDR2 from the germline V gene are SGHTA and FQGNSA. CDR3 length: 16 residues. Complete variable domain (other parts from reference TRBV7-2 and TRBJ1-2): GAGVSQSPSNKVTEKGKDVELRCDPISGHTALYWYRQSLGQGLEFLIYFQGNSAPDKSGLPSDRFSAERTGGSVSTLTIQRTQQEDSAVYLCASSLTGGNFNYGYTFGSGTRLTVV.